The 26 T cell receptor beta chains below all came from one sample that was sequenced in a study of blood T cell repertoires in COVID-19. Repertoires were generated with immunoSEQ multiplex PCR, while TCRdb's copy carries only in-frame clones and drops some. The sample holds about 50,000 clones, more than 80% seen once. Input material: peripheral blood. Every receptor here comes from a man in his 60s with acute or convalescent COVID-19.

The chain uses TRBV7-8 and TRBJ1-5; 7 bases match TRBD1. J was trimmed by 4 bases and V by 2 bases; bases with no gene match: 8. CDR1 is SGHVS and CDR2 is FQNEAQ in the germline V gene. CDR3 length: 16 amino acids. The CDR3 reads CASSLSEGARNQPQHF. The CDR3 DNA reads TGTGCCAGCAGCTTATCGGAGGGGGCCAGGAATCAGCCCCAGCATTTT.

The gene calls are TRBV5-1 and TRBJ2-7; 8 positions agree with TRBD2. Germline-derived CDR1 and CDR2 are SGHRS and YFSETQ. The junction had 4 bases not matched to a gene; V was cut back by 2 bases and J by 0 bases. The CDR3 covers 15 residues. CDR3 sequence: CASSLTGLASYEQYF. As DNA, the CDR3 is TGCGCCAGCAGCTTAACAGGACTAGCCTCCTACGAGCAGTACTTC.

V and J are TRBV21-1 and TRBJ1-1; the D call TRBD1 from the table was never checked on the DNA. TRBV21-1 is described as a pseudogene. The CDR3 is 15 residues long. The CDR3 DNA sequence: TGTGCCAGCAGCACCCCTATATCAGGGCACACTGAAGCTTTCTTT. It encodes CASSTPISGHTEAFF.

The CDR3 sequence is CATSVTGTSGISGANVLTF. The CDR3 DNA sequence: TGTGCCACCAGTGTTACCGGGACTAGCGGGATCTCTGGGGCCAACGTCCTGACTTTC. The rearrangement joins TRBV24-1 to TRBJ2-6; TRBD2 matches at 13 bases. Germline CDR1 KGHDR, CDR2 SFDVKD. The CDR3 is 19 residues long. The trim removed 5 bases at V and 0 bases at J, leaving 6 bases unmatched.

This clone was picked up a small number of times. V gene TRBV4-1 combines with J gene TRBJ1-2; 7 nucleotides agree with TRBD1. The germline V gene has CDR1 MGHRA and CDR2 YSYEKL. V lost 0 bases and J lost 3; bases outside the gene matches: 10. There are 17 residues in the CDR3. CDR3 coding DNA: TGCGCCAGCAGCCAAGATTATCTAAGGGGGCGCGACTATGGCTACACCTTC. Its protein is CASSQDYLRGRDYGYTF.

The chain combines TRBV3-1 (or the pseudogene TRBV3-2) with TRBJ1-1, with D perhaps matching TRBD1 (5 bases). This CDR3 comprises 13 residues. V was trimmed by 3 bases and J by 1 base, leaving 6 bases between them. Germline-derived CDR1 and CDR2 are LGHDT and YNNKEL (reference sequence). The CDR3 DNA sequence: TGTGCCAGCAGCCACACAGGGAACACTGAAGCTTTCTTT. This translates into CASSHTGNTEAFF.

The chain employs TRBV24-1 and TRBJ1-5, with D maybe TRBD1 (6 bases). The CDR3 spans 13 residues. The ends were cut back, 5 bases at V and 7 bases at J, with 11 bases in the middle. Germline values: CDR1 KGHDR, CDR2 SFDVKD. DNA for the CDR3: TGTGCCACCAGTGGCGGGGGCGGGCAGCCCCAGCATTTT. Amino acid sequence: CATSGGGGQPQHF.

This clone was seen only a few times. The rearrangement links TRBV7-3 to TRBJ2-2, with 7 bases that match TRBD2. CDR1 is SGHTA and CDR2 is FQGTGA in the germline V gene. The CDR3 is 15 residues long. V was clipped by 2 bases and J by 0 bases; unmatched bases: 0. The CDR3 nucleotides are TGTGCCAGCAGCTTAGCGGGAGCGAACACCGGGGAGCTGTTTTTT. This gives the protein CASSLAGANTGELFF.

The CDR3 nucleotides read TGTGCCAGCAGGTTTCCAGGGAAGAACACTGAAGCTTTCTTT. Translating gives CASRFPGKNTEAFF. The chain has TRBV27 and TRBJ1-1, with D perhaps matching TRBD1 (5 bases). The V end lost 6 bases, the J end lost 1 base, and 12 bases lay between the germline ends. The CDR3 has 14 amino acids. The V gene's germline CDR1 is MNHEY and CDR2 SMNVEV (reference sequence).

V is TRBV2 and J is TRBJ1-2; D perhaps matches TRBD1 (6 bases). This CDR3 comprises 13 residues. Trimming removed 6 bases at V and 4 bases at J, with 12 bases between. The germline gives CDR1 SNHLY, CDR2 FYNNEI. In DNA, the CDR3 is TGTGCCAGCAGCGTAGGGACACGCTATGGCTACACCTTC. Translation: CASSVGTRYGYTF.

This chain connects TRBV6-5 to TRBJ2-5; 8 nucleotides line up with TRBD1. CDR1 and CDR2 from the germline V gene are MNHEY and SVGAGI. The CDR3 spans 14 residues. V was pared by 4 bases and J by 4 bases, with 5 bases of the junction left unmatched. The CDR3 loop is CASSFSGGGETQYF. The CDR3 nucleotides are TGTGCCAGCAGTTTCTCAGGGGGCGGAGAGACCCAGTACTTC.

The genes are TRBV2 and TRBJ1-2; D uncertain. Germline values: CDR1 SNHLY, CDR2 FYNNEI. This CDR3 spans 14 amino acids. V was cut by 7 bases and J by 7 bases, with 19 bases left in between. CDR3 DNA sequence: TGTGCCAGCACCGACCTCCGAGGGAGCCCTGGCTACACCTTC. This sequence encodes CASTDLRGSPGYTF. Filled out from reference TRBV2 and TRBJ1-2, the complete variable domain reads EPEVTQTPSHQVTQMGQEVILRCVPISNHLYFYWYRQILGQKVEFLVSFYNNEISEKSEIFDDQFSVERPDGSNFTLKIRSTKLEDSAMYFCASTDLRGSPGYTFGSGTRLTVV.

V gene TRBV3-1 (or the pseudogene TRBV3-2) combines with J gene TRBJ1-2, with D perhaps TRBD1 (6 bases). V was cut by 6 bases and J by 3 bases, with 11 bases left in between. The CDR3 is made up of 13 amino acids. Germline CDR1 and CDR2: LGHDT and YNNKEL (reference sequence). CDR3 nucleotide sequence: TGTGCCAGCAGTCCAGGGGCGGACTATGGCTACACCTTC. It specifies CASSPGADYGYTF.

This sequence joins TRBV24-1 and TRBJ1-1; D may be TRBD1 (5 bases). V lost 4 bases to trimming and J lost 4 bases, with 15 bases between them. In germline, CDR1 is KGHDR, CDR2 SFDVKD. The CDR3 spans 15 residues. CDR3 nucleotide sequence: TGTGCCACCAGTGACCGGGGAGGGGTAGGCACTGAAGCTTTCTTT. Translating it yields CATSDRGGVGTEAFF.

The CDR3 loop reads CASSLSVGQGGTEQYF. CDR3 in DNA: TGTGCCAGCAGTTTATCCGTGGGACAGGGGGGTACAGAGCAGTACTTC. The rearrangement uses TRBV28 and TRBJ2-7, with 11 bases aligning to TRBD1. CDR3 length: 16 amino acids. The junction had 9 bases not matched to a gene; V was cut back by 1 base and J by 7 bases. CDR1 MDHEN and CDR2 SYDVKM come from the germline V gene.

CDR3 in amino acids: CASTWTGINQPQHF. The DNA for the CDR3 is TGTGCCAGCACCTGGACAGGGATCAATCAGCCCCAGCATTTT. The chain combines TRBV2 with TRBJ1-5; 8 nucleotides align to TRBD1. This CDR3 has 14 residues. J gave up 3 bases and V 7 bases, and 5 bases lay outside the gene matches. Germline CDR1 reads SNHLY; CDR2 reads FYNNEI.

V is TRBV5-5 and J is TRBJ2-7; 9 bases are shared with TRBD1. Germline V gives CDR1 SGHKS, CDR2 YYEKEE (reference sequence). Germline trimming cut 4 bases from V and 9 bases from J; bases unmatched to any gene: 17. The CDR3 has 16 amino acids. CDR3 bases: TGTGCCAGCAGCCGAGAACCGGGACAGGGTGCCGCTGGGCAGTACTTC. Protein: CASSREPGQGAAGQYF.

The chain has TRBV7-2 and TRBJ2-7; a weak D match, TRBD1 (5 bases). Trimming cost V 2 bases and J 0 bases, with 11 bases left between them. The CDR3 has 15 residues. Germline CDR1 is SGHTA and CDR2 is FQGNSA. The CDR3 is CASSLTDSRSYEQYF. The CDR3 nucleotides read TGTGCCAGCAGCTTAACCGACAGCCGCTCCTACGAGCAGTACTTC.

V gene TRBV27 combines with J gene TRBJ1-6; D not certain. Trimming stripped 6 bases from V and 9 bases from J, with 9 bases between. The CDR3 length is 12 residues. Germline V gene data show CDR1 as MNHEY and CDR2 as SMNVEV (reference sequence). CDR3 in amino acids: CASRSTSSPLHF. The CDR3, as DNA: TGTGCCAGCAGATCCACTAGTTCACCCCTCCACTTT.

This clone was found a few times. The chain carries TRBV30 and TRBJ1-3, with 8 bases identical to TRBD1. The CDR3 sequence is 16 residues long. Germline CDR1 is GTSNPN and CDR2 is SVGIG (reference sequence). The V and J ends lost 3 bases and 4 bases, in that order; junction bases with no gene match: 11. Written as DNA, the CDR3 is TGTGCCTGGAGCAAACTTGGACAGGGAGCCGGAAACACCATATATTTT. Its protein is CAWSKLGQGAGNTIYF.

The rearrangement links TRBV28 to TRBJ2-7; 8 bases agree with TRBD1. CDR3 size: 16 residues. The J segment lost 2 bases and the V segment lost 3 bases, leaving 9 bases of the junction unmatched. The germline CDR1 and CDR2 sequences are MDHEN and SYDVKM. CDR3 nucleotide sequence: TGTGCCAGCAGTTTGGGTCGACAGGGGTTCACCTACGAGCAGTACTTC. Residues: CASSLGRQGFTYEQYF.

The genes are TRBV5-1 and TRBJ2-7, with D tentatively TRBD2 (5 bases). The germline gives CDR1 SGHRS, CDR2 YFSETQ. The V and J ends lost 6 bases and 6 bases respectively, with 10 bases between them. The CDR3 is made up of 11 amino acids. CDR3 in amino acids: CASTFGGEQYF. CDR3 nucleotide sequence: TGCGCCAGCACCTTTGGAGGCGAGCAGTACTTC. Based on the CDR3 plus reference TRBV5-1 and TRBJ2-7, the full variable domain is KAGVTQTPRYLIKTRGQQVTLSCSPISGHRSVSWYQQTPGQGLQFLFEYFSETQRNKGNFPGRFSGRQFSNSRSEMNVSTLELGDSALYLCASTFGGEQYFGPGTRLTVT.

The gene calls are TRBV28 and TRBJ2-1, with 8 bases that match TRBD2. This CDR3 contains 14 residues. Germline assignment: CDR1 MDHEN and CDR2 SYDVKM. The junction had 5 bases not matched to a gene; V was cut back by 2 bases and J by 8 bases. The CDR3, as DNA: TGTGCCAGCAGTTTACAGCGGGAGAGGGATGAGCAGTTCTTC. It encodes CASSLQRERDEQFF.

J is TRBJ1-2 and V is TRBV19, with a weak D call TRBD1 (6 bases). Trimming pared 3 bases from V and 8 bases from J, leaving 25 bases between. This CDR3 has 17 amino acids. Germline CDR1 is LNHDA and CDR2 is SQIVND (reference sequence). The DNA for the CDR3 is TGTGCCAGTAGTATCGCGCAGGGGCCTCGTTTGGTCTGGGGCTACACCTTC. Translation: CASSIAQGPRLVWGYTF.

This clone was detected once. V and J are TRBV28 and TRBJ1-5; D might be TRBD1 (5 bases). Germline V gene lookup returns CDR1 MDHEN and CDR2 SYDVKM. The CDR3 contains 16 residues. Trimming shortened V by 6 bases and J by 2 bases, and 17 bases separated the two germline ends. CDR3 in amino acids: CASSPTRGFGNQPQHF. CDR3 DNA: TGTGCCAGCAGCCCCACCCGGGGGTTCGGCAATCAGCCCCAGCATTTT. The full variable domain, completed using reference TRBV28 and TRBJ1-5, is DVKVTQSSRYLVKRTGEKVFLECVQDMDHENMFWYRQDPGLGLRLIYFSYDVKMKEKGDIPEGYSVSREKKERFSLILESASTNQTSMYLCASSPTRGFGNQPQHFGDGTRLSIL.

The J gene is TRBJ1-1, the V gene TRBV19, with 7 bases fitting TRBD1. Germline CDR1 and CDR2: LNHDA and SQIVND (reference sequence). After removal of 5 bases from V and 3 bases from J, the junction contained 15 bases not matched to a gene. The CDR3 spans 17 residues. The DNA of the CDR3 is TGTGCCAGTAGTCTCTACAGGGGAATAACAGGGGACACTGAAGCTTTCTTT. This translates into CASSLYRGITGDTEAFF.